Listed below are T cell receptor beta chains from one sample, sequenced in a study of T-cell reconstitution after alpha-beta-depleted transplantation in children. TCRdb used MiXCR to reprocess the PCR reads, holding one entry per CDR3 protein. The sample yields more than 500,000 distinct CDR3 sequences, around 10% seen once. The sequenced sample was PBMCs, mostly from graft donor cells, obtained 180 days after TCRalphabeta/CD19-depleted stem cell transplant. The origin of the receptors is a female patient aged 2-10 years who had a stem cell transplant for aplastic anemia, so the T cells may come from the graft donor. Each CDR3 is given with its conserved first and last residue. The order of the fields is V gene, clone size, D gene, J gene, CDR3 DNA, CDR3 protein. The D gene is left open where the match is weak. The size field is filled for only some rows; it gives once, few, many or a size class.

>TRBV7-2|few|.|TRBJ2-3
TGTGCCAGCAGCTCACTAGTGAGGTCAGATACGCAGTATTTT
CASSSLVRSDTQYF
>TRBV27|few|.|TRBJ2-5
TGTGCCAGCAGTTTACCCTCCCTGGGGCCCCAAGAGACCCAGTACTTC
CASSLPSLGPQETQYF
>TRBV20-1|few|TRBD1|TRBJ1-6
TGCAGTGCTAGAGGGTCAGGGGGGCCCTCACCCCTCCACTTT
CSARGSGGPSPLHF
>TRBV7-2|.|.|TRBJ2-5
TGTGCCAGCAGCTTAGAAAAGACCCAGTACTTC
CASSLEKTQYF
>TRBV6-5|.|.|TRBJ2-3
TGTGCCAGCAGTTTGATCCGAGATACGCAGTATTTT
CASSLIRDTQYF
>TRBV12-3/TRBV12-4|few|.|TRBJ1-2
TGTGCCAGCAGAGAGACAGTCTATGGCTACACCTTC
CASRETVYGYTF
>TRBV28|.|.|TRBJ2-1
TGTGCCAGCACCGGGGACGAGACCTACAATGAGCAGTTCTTC
CASTGDETYNEQFF
>TRBV7-6|few|.|TRBJ2-5
TGTGCCAGCAGCTTAGGGCAGTCCGAGAGGGAGACCCAGTACTTC
CASSLGQSERETQYF
>TRBV11-2|.|TRBD2|TRBJ2-1
TGTGCCAGCAGCTTAGTGGGTGGACTAGCGGGAGCCCCGGGGAATGAGCAGTTCTTC
CASSLVGGLAGAPGNEQFF
>TRBV7-2|.|TRBD2|TRBJ2-1
TGTGCCAGCAGCCCTTCGGGACTAGCGGGCAATGAGCAGTTCTTC
CASSPSGLAGNEQFF
>TRBV28|.|.|TRBJ1-4
TGTGCCAGCAGTTTTCAGGGAAAACTGTTTTTT
CASSFQGKLFF
>TRBV20-1|.|.|TRBJ2-1
TGCAGTGCTAGCCTAGCGTGGACTGGCCTATTGTACAATGAGCAGTTCTTC
CSASLAWTGLLYNEQFF
>TRBV7-8|.|.|TRBJ2-7
TGTGCCAGCAGCTTAGGACGGGGGCCCAGTGACATTTCTGTCTACGAGCAGTACTTC
CASSLGRGPSDISVYEQYF
>TRBV29-1|many|TRBD1|TRBJ2-1
TGCAGCGTCCCGGACAGGTACAATGAGCAGTTCTTC
CSVPDRYNEQFF
>TRBV19|.|TRBD2|TRBJ2-1
TGTGCCAGTAGTTCCCCCAATCTAGCGGGAGGTAACAATGAGCAGTTCTTC
CASSSPNLAGGNNEQFF
>TRBV10-3|few|TRBD2|TRBJ2-3
TGTGCCATCAGTTCTCCAGCGGGAGGAGGGACAGATACGCAGTATTTT
CAISSPAGGGTDTQYF
>TRBV29-1|.|.|TRBJ1-1
TGCAGCGTTGATGGATTCGCTGAAGCTTTCTTT
CSVDGFAEAFF
>TRBV4-3|.|TRBD2|TRBJ2-5
TGCGCCAGCAGCCAAGATCCGGCTAGCGGACGGGAGACCCAGTACTTC
CASSQDPASGRETQYF
>TRBV12-3/TRBV12-4|.|.|TRBJ2-7
TGTGCCAGCAGGCCCAATTCCTACGAGCAGTACTTC
CASRPNSYEQYF
>TRBV5-1|few|TRBD2|TRBJ2-1
TGCGCCAGCAGCTTTCAGCGGGAGTTCAATGAGCAGTTCTTC
CASSFQREFNEQFF
>TRBV24-1|.|.|TRBJ2-2
TGTGCCACCAGTCGTCGGGAACCCACCGGGGAGCTGTTTTTT
CATSRREPTGELFF
>TRBV6-5|.|TRBD1|TRBJ2-7
TGTGCCAGCAGTTACTTAGGACAGGGCTCCTACGAGCAGTACTTC
CASSYLGQGSYEQYF
>TRBV11-2|few|TRBD2|TRBJ2-1
TGTGCCAGCAGCTTTGATTCCCGGGGGGGGGTCAATGAGCAGTTCTTC
CASSFDSRGGVNEQFF
>TRBV5-1|few|.|TRBJ2-2
TGCGCCAGCAGCTTATCTGCGTTGGACACCGGGGAGCTGTTTTTT
CASSLSALDTGELFF
>TRBV5-1|few|.|TRBJ1-4
TGCGCCAGCAGCTTGGCATCGGCTAATGAAAAACTGTTTTTT
CASSLASANEKLFF
>TRBV11-2|.|.|TRBJ2-1
TGTGCCAGCAGCTTAATGGGTGTAGGCCGATTCACCTACAATGAGCAGTTCTTC
CASSLMGVGRFTYNEQFF
>TRBV12-3/TRBV12-4|.|TRBD2|TRBJ2-3
TGTGCCAGCAGTTTCGAAGGGAGCGGGAGGAGAGCCGGGCCGCAGTATTTT
CASSFEGSGRRAGPQYF
>TRBV20-1|few|.|TRBJ1-6
TGCAGTGCTAGAGGCCCCGCGAGCTCCTATAATTCACCCCTCCACTTT
CSARGPASSYNSPLHF
>TRBV7-8|few|TRBD2|TRBJ2-6
TGTGCCAGCAGCTCCCGGACTAGCGGGAGTGAAACTGGGGCCAACGTCCTGACTTTC
CASSSRTSGSETGANVLTF
>TRBV11-2|.|TRBD1|TRBJ2-3
TGTGCCAGCAGCTGGACAGGGGTTTCCCCCTGGGAAACAGATACGCAGTATTTT
CASSWTGVSPWETDTQYF
>TRBV6-5|.|TRBD2|TRBJ2-3
TGTGCCAGCAGTTACTCGGGACTAGCGGGACTACGCACAGATACGCAGTATTTT
CASSYSGLAGLRTDTQYF
>TRBV29-1|.|TRBD2|TRBJ2-7
TGCAGCGTCTGGACTAGCGAAACTCACTACGAGCAGTACTTC
CSVWTSETHYEQYF
>TRBV29-1|few|.|TRBJ2-6
TGCAGCGGGACCCCATTGAGGGGGTCGGGGGCCAACGTCCTGACTTTC
CSGTPLRGSGANVLTF
>TRBV20-1|.|.|TRBJ2-5
TGCAGTGCTAGAGTAGTAGGCAGAAGCACCCAAGAGACCCAGTACTTC
CSARVVGRSTQETQYF
>TRBV7-2|few|.|TRBJ2-7
TGTGCCAGCAGCTTCAAGGACCGTTCTACAGAGCAGTACTTC
CASSFKDRSTEQYF
>TRBV7-2|.|TRBD1|TRBJ1-5
TGTGCCAGCAGCTTAGTGGGGACAGGGTTGTATCAGCCCCAGCATTTT
CASSLVGTGLYQPQHF
>TRBV11-2|.|.|TRBJ2-1
TGTGCCAGCAGCTCGAGGGGTTACGACTCGAGCTCCTACAATGAGCAGTTCTTC
CASSSRGYDSSSYNEQFF
>TRBV21-1|few|.|TRBJ2-7
TGTGCCAGCAGCGCAGCCATCTACGAGCAGTACTTC
CASSAAIYEQYF
>TRBV3-1|.|.|TRBJ1-5
TGTGCCAGCAGCCAGAACAGGAATCAGCCCCAGCATTTT
CASSQNRNQPQHF
>TRBV7-2|few|.|TRBJ1-4
TGTGCCAGCAGTTGGGAGTGGGCAGGGCCTGAAAAACTGTTTTTT
CASSWEWAGPEKLFF
>TRBV20-1|.|.|TRBJ2-1
TGCAGTGCTAGTAAGGGCCTAGAAGGTGAGCAGTTCTTC
CSASKGLEGEQFF
>TRBV19|.|.|TRBJ2-5
TGTGCCAGTAGTCGGAGTGGAACTGTGGTAAGAGAGACCCAGTACTTC
CASSRSGTVVRETQYF
>TRBV20-1|few|.|TRBJ2-3
TGCAGTGCTAGTACTACTCGGGAAGATACGCAGTATTTT
CSASTTREDTQYF
>TRBV19|few|.|TRBJ1-5
TGTGCCAGTACCCCACAGGGTCGGCAGCCCCAGCATTTT
CASTPQGRQPQHF
>TRBV7-9|.|.|TRBJ1-5
TGTGCCAGCAGCGCAAGACAGTATCAGCCCCAGCATTTT
CASSARQYQPQHF
>TRBV7-7|many|.|TRBJ2-1
TGTGCCAGCAGCCCCGCCCAGTTCTTC
CASSPAQFF
>TRBV3-1|few|.|TRBJ1-1
TGTGCCAGCAGCCAAAGGGGCAGCTCGCTTAGAGCTTTCTTT
CASSQRGSSLRAFF
>TRBV7-2|.|TRBD1|TRBJ1-2
TGTGCCAGCAGCAAGGACAGGGAGGCGAACTATGGCTACACCTTC
CASSKDREANYGYTF
>TRBV20-1|few|.|TRBJ2-3
TGCAGTGCTACAGGGCTATGGGCCGATACGCAGTATTTT
CSATGLWADTQYF
>TRBV9|.|TRBD2|TRBJ2-1
TGTGCCAGCAGCGTAGGGTCTAGCGGGAGGGTCCTGGAGCAGTTCTTC
CASSVGSSGRVLEQFF
>TRBV12-3/TRBV12-4|.|.|TRBJ2-2
TGTGCCATCACCATGCTTCCGAACACCGGGGAGCTGTTTTTT
CAITMLPNTGELFF